One sample yielded the 28 T cell receptor beta chains listed below, sequenced in a study of cytomegalovirus exposure and HLA in healthy donors. Both 60 Vbeta primers and 13 Jbeta primers went into the PCR. Measured with immunoSEQ multiplex PCR; TCRdb has only the in-frame clones, and not every one. The sample lists some 190,000 clones, roughly 80% occurring once. Sequences were obtained from PBMCs. The receptors originated from a female donor in good health and CMV-seronegative.

The rearrangement joins TRBV5-1 to TRBJ2-7, with unresolved D. This CDR3 comprises 14 residues. Deletions cut 2 bases from V and 3 bases from J, with 12 bases between. Germline V gene lookup returns CDR1 SGHRS and CDR2 YFSETQ. CDR3 nucleotide sequence: TGCGCCAGCAGCTTAAGGCCAGGTGGCTACGAGCAGTACTTC. Translated, it gives CASSLRPGGYEQYF.

The chain uses TRBV5-1 and TRBJ2-2; TRBD2 might be the D (5 bases). V lost 2 bases, J lost 8 bases, and 10 bases lay in between. CDR1 is SGHRS and CDR2 is YFSETQ in the germline V gene. The CDR3 extends over 13 amino acids. CDR3 DNA sequence: TGCGCCAGCAGCTTTCGGCCGGGGGGGGAGCTGTTTTTT. Residues: CASSFRPGGELFF. The full variable domain, rest sourced from reference TRBV5-1 and TRBJ2-2, is KAGVTQTPRYLIKTRGQQVTLSCSPISGHRSVSWYQQTPGQGLQFLFEYFSETQRNKGNFPGRFSGRQFSNSRSEMNVSTLELGDSALYLCASSFRPGGELFFGEGSRLTVL.

V is TRBV6-6 and J is TRBJ2-7; 8 positions match TRBD1. This CDR3 is 14 amino acids long. Unmatched junction bases numbered 8, after V lost 6 bases and J lost 4 bases. Germline V CDR1 and CDR2: MNHNY, SVGAGI (reference sequence). The DNA for the CDR3 is TGTGCCAGCAGCTTGACGGACAGGGCTTACGAGCAGTACTTC. Translated: CASSLTDRAYEQYF.

The chain recombines TRBV29-1 with TRBJ2-1; TRBD2 agrees at 10 bases. CDR1 SQVTM and CDR2 ANQGSEA come from the germline V gene. J lost 6 bases, V lost 5 bases, and 13 bases had no gene match. The CDR3 totals 16 residues. The CDR3 sequence: CSVRASGSVKGNEQFF. The CDR3 DNA reads as TGCAGCGTTCGAGCTAGCGGGAGTGTAAAGGGCAATGAGCAGTTCTTC.

The chain carries TRBV9 and TRBJ2-1, with 9 bases matching TRBD2. The trim removed 0 bases at V and 3 bases at J, leaving 1 base unmatched. The germline V gene encodes CDR1 SGDLS and CDR2 YYNGEE. This CDR3 contains 15 residues. CDR3 amino acids: CASSVDSGGYNEQFF. The DNA for the CDR3 is TGTGCCAGCAGCGTAGATAGCGGGGGCTACAATGAGCAGTTCTTC.

The rearrangement uses TRBV6-1 and TRBJ1-4; 7 bases agree with TRBD1. The ends lost 7 bases at V and 7 bases at J; junction bases unmatched: 9. The CDR3 is 14 residues long. Per the germline V gene, CDR1 is MNHNS and CDR2 is SASEGT. CDR3: CASTRQGLGEKLFF. CDR3 bases: TGTGCCAGCACCCGACAGGGTTTGGGTGAAAAACTGTTTTTT.

CDR3 loop: CASSLLDRSSYNEQFF. DNA for the CDR3: TGCGCCAGCAGTCTACTGGACAGGAGCTCCTACAATGAGCAGTTCTTC. The chain links TRBV5-1 to TRBJ2-1, with 7 bases fitting TRBD1. The CDR3 is 16 amino acids. Germline assignment: CDR1 SGHRS and CDR2 YFSETQ. After removal of 5 bases from V and 0 bases from J, the junction contained 8 bases not matched to a gene.

This clone is a singleton in its sample. The CDR3 DNA reads as TGTGCCAGTAGTATGGGAGGACATGGATATTACGAGCAGTACTTC. It encodes CASSMGGHGYYEQYF. This chain uses TRBV19 with TRBJ2-7, with a tentative D call TRBD2 (6 bases). Germline CDR1 is LNHDA and CDR2 is SQIVND (reference sequence). With 3 bases removed from V and 4 bases from J, the gap between germline ends came to 16 bases. The CDR3 sequence is 15 residues long.

The chain recombines TRBV5-1 with TRBJ1-1, with 10 bases identical to TRBD1. Germline loops: CDR1 SGHRS, CDR2 YFSETQ. CDR3 length: 15 residues. V trimming: 5 bases; J trimming: 3 bases; junction bases outside the gene matches: 7. For the CDR3, the DNA is TGCGCCAGCAGGCGACAGGGGGCGCGTGACACTGAAGCTTTCTTT. Its translation is CASRRQGARDTEAFF.

This chain connects TRBV6-1 to TRBJ1-6, with D perhaps matching TRBD1 (6 bases). The CDR3 length is 16 residues. The ends were cut back, 3 bases at V and 4 bases at J, with 13 bases in the middle. The germline V gene has CDR1 MNHNS and CDR2 SASEGT. The chain's CDR3 is CASSDAGVLYNSPLHF. The CDR3 DNA is TGTGCCAGCAGTGATGCAGGGGTATTATATAATTCACCCCTCCACTTT.

This sequence joins TRBV5-1 and TRBJ2-7; D is unclear. V was trimmed by 2 bases and J by 7 bases, leaving 16 bases between them. The CDR3 covers 14 residues. Germline CDR1 reads SGHRS; CDR2 reads YFSETQ. The CDR3, as DNA: TGCGCCAGCAGCTTAGAACCCCAGACTGGGGAGCAGTACTTC. This gives the protein CASSLEPQTGEQYF.

V and J are TRBV5-1 and TRBJ1-3; maybe TRBD1 (5 bases). The V gene lost 2 bases and the J gene lost 0 bases, with 9 bases spanning the gap. Germline loops: CDR1 SGHRS, CDR2 YFSETQ. This CDR3 spans 15 amino acids. The CDR3 coding sequence is TGCGCCAGCAGCTTCGGGGGGAACTCTGGAAACACCATATATTTT. Its translation is CASSFGGNSGNTIYF.

This clone turned up a few times. Different DNA sequences within this sample yield the same CDR3. The gene calls are TRBV7-9 and TRBJ1-1, with 7 bases lining up with TRBD1. V lost 6 bases and J lost 1; bases outside the gene matches: 2. Germline V gene lookup returns CDR1 SEHNR and CDR2 FQNEAQ (reference sequence). The CDR3 spans 13 residues. This CDR3 is CASSPGGNTEAFF. DNA for the CDR3: TGTGCCAGCAGTCCAGGGGGGAACACTGAAGCTTTCTTT.

J is TRBJ2-3 and V is TRBV11-1; 8 nucleotides agree with TRBD2. V shed 5 bases, J shed 8 bases, and the junction held 9 bases outside the gene matches. CDR3 length: 14 amino acids. CDR1 and CDR2 (germline): SGHAT, FQDESV (reference sequence). CDR3 DNA sequence: TGTGCCAGCAGCCCGGGACTAGAGGGGATTACGCAGTATTTT. This translates into CASSPGLEGITQYF.

The chain employs TRBV19 and TRBJ1-1; 8 positions agree with TRBD1. CDR3 length: 16 residues. With V trimmed by 7 bases and J by 8 bases, 18 bases remained unmatched. Germline CDR1 is LNHDA and CDR2 is SQIVND (reference sequence). CDR3 residues: CASTLQGAVFPGEAFF. CDR3 in DNA: TGTGCCAGTACCCTCCAGGGGGCAGTCTTCCCTGGGGAAGCTTTCTTT.

The gene calls are TRBV18 and TRBJ1-6, with D perhaps matching TRBD1 (5 bases). V dropped 6 bases and J dropped 7 bases, with 19 bases sitting between them. There are 16 residues in the CDR3. In germline, CDR1 is KGHSH, CDR2 LQKENI. The CDR3 reads CASSLTGLLWNSPLHF. For the CDR3, the DNA is TGTGCCAGCTCGTTAACAGGCCTCCTCTGGAATTCACCCCTCCACTTT.

The chain joins TRBV28 to TRBJ2-5; D may be TRBD1 (5 bases). Trimming removed 2 bases at V and 5 bases at J, with 18 bases between. This CDR3 has 16 amino acids. Germline loops: CDR1 MDHEN, CDR2 SYDVKM. CDR3 sequence reads: CASSLPLVGAGETQYF. The CDR3 DNA reads as TGTGCCAGCAGTTTACCCCTCGTTGGGGCCGGCGAGACCCAGTACTTC.

The chain joins TRBV19 to TRBJ1-2, with 10 bases lining up with TRBD1. The germline CDR1 and CDR2 sequences are LNHDA and SQIVND (reference sequence). Unmatched junction bases numbered 4, after V lost 4 bases and J lost 8 bases. The CDR3 runs 13 residues. CDR3: CASSRDRGRGYTF. The CDR3 DNA reads TGTGCCAGTAGTAGAGACAGGGGGCGAGGCTACACCTTC.

In the case of this clone: The junction does not match germline at one end; this may be a read error. Distinct nucleotide sequences in the sample also encode this CDR3. The chain has TRBV9 and TRBJ1-3; maybe TRBD1 (5 bases). The germline V gene has CDR1 SGDLS and CDR2 YYNGEE. The CDR3 has 15 amino acids. CDR3 loop: CASSVDSYSGNTIYF. The CDR3 DNA reads as TGTGCCAGTAGCGTCGACAGTTACTCTGGAAACACCATATATTTT.

This clone occurred a few times. CDR3 coding DNA: TGTGCCAGCAGCCCTGAAAGCGGGGAGAATGAGCAGTTCTTC. This sequence encodes CASSPESGENEQFF. The chain is built from TRBV2 and TRBJ2-1; 7 positions match TRBD2. The V gene's germline CDR1 is SNHLY and CDR2 FYNNEI. Losses at the gene ends were 6 bases for V and 7 bases for J; bases not matched to a gene: 9. This CDR3 region has 14 residues. Full variable domain (outside the CDR3, taken from reference TRBV2 and TRBJ2-1): EPEVTQTPSHQVTQMGQEVILRCVPISNHLYFYWYRQILGQKVEFLVSFYNNEISEKSEIFDDQFSVERPDGSNFTLKIRSTKLEDSAMYFCASSPESGENEQFFGPGTRLTVL.

The chain has TRBV12-5 and TRBJ2-3; no firm D call. CDR3 length: 15 amino acids. With 5 bases removed from V and 1 base from J, the gap between germline ends came to 13 bases. Per germline, CDR1 LGHNT and CDR2 FRNRAP. The CDR3 loop is CASGVEARGTDTQYF. DNA for the CDR3: TGTGCTAGTGGTGTCGAGGCCCGCGGCACAGATACGCAGTATTTT.

The rearrangement joins TRBV2 to TRBJ2-2; no firm D call. V lost 7 bases and J 1 base, leaving 4 bases between the germline ends. This CDR3 is 12 amino acids long. Germline loops: CDR1 SNHLY, CDR2 FYNNEI. CDR3 in DNA: TGTGCCAGCAATAGGAACACCGGGGAGCTGTTTTTT. Residues: CASNRNTGELFF.

The rearrangement uses TRBV27 and TRBJ2-7; 8 bases match TRBD1. The V segment lost 9 bases and the J segment 2 bases; nucleotides outside the gene matches: 9. CDR1 MNHEY and CDR2 SMNVEV come from the germline V gene (reference sequence). The length of the CDR3 is 14 residues. CDR3 nucleotides: TGTGCCAGAAGTAGGGTGACAGGGGCCTACGAGCAGTACTTC. Translating it yields CARSRVTGAYEQYF.

The chain employs TRBV20-1 and TRBJ2-5, with 8 bases identical to TRBD1. The J call may be wrong; the DNA end is better matched by TRBJ2-7. The CDR3 is 11 amino acids. Per germline, CDR1 DFQATT and CDR2 SNEGSKA (reference sequence). The DNA of the CDR3 is TGCAGTGCTCTGGGACAGGCCGAGCAGTACTTC. This sequence encodes CSALGQAEQYF.

The chain links TRBV5-1 to TRBJ2-7, with D tentatively TRBD1 (7 bases). The V end lost 4 bases, the J end lost 6 bases, and 11 bases lay between the germline ends. The CDR3 is 12 amino acids. The V gene's germline CDR1 is SGHRS and CDR2 YFSETQ. The CDR3, as DNA: TGCGCCAGCAGCGCCCAGGGGGGCGAGCAGTACTTC. As protein: CASSAQGGEQYF.

This sequence joins TRBV2 and TRBJ2-5; weak D call: TRBD2 (5 bases). The V end lost 0 bases, the J end lost 1 base, and 9 bases lay between the germline ends. Germline CDR1 is SNHLY and CDR2 is FYNNEI. The CDR3 runs to 15 residues. CDR3 amino acids: CASSEALAIQETQYF. CDR3 DNA: TGTGCCAGCAGTGAAGCCCTAGCCATCCAAGAGACCCAGTACTTC.

The chain employs TRBV19 and TRBJ1-1; 8 nucleotides line up with TRBD1. CDR1 and CDR2 from the germline V gene are LNHDA and SQIVND (reference sequence). V shed 1 base and J 7 bases; nucleotides not matched to a gene: 8. This CDR3 is built from 15 residues. The CDR3 sequence: CASSIGGQGAFEAFF. The CDR3 DNA reads as TGTGCCAGTAGTATAGGGGGGCAGGGGGCTTTTGAAGCTTTCTTT.

This chain uses TRBV5-6 with TRBJ2-7, with 8 bases identical to TRBD2. V lost 2 bases, J lost 7 bases, and 8 bases stayed unmatched. Germline CDR1 is SGHDT and CDR2 is YYEEEE. The CDR3 runs 14 residues. CDR3 region: CASSLGGGLREQYF. DNA of the CDR3: TGTGCCAGCAGCTTAGGCGGGGGGCTGAGGGAGCAGTACTTC.